This TCR beta chain originates from a study of blood T cell repertoires in COVID-19. Study context: T cells, B-cell-depleted T cells, or PBMCs supplied cDNA or gDNA.

Losses at the gene ends were 3 bases for V and 5 bases for J; bases not matched to a gene: 8. This CDR3 region has 15 residues. Germline values: CDR1 SGHRS, CDR2 YFSETQ. In the authors' methods: The assay estimated nucleated cells by amplifying reference gene primers. Clones were read by immunoSEQ multiplex PCR, and TCRdb kept only the in-frame ones, dropping some. For V, J and clone size, that table is used; D and trimming come from the DNA. The profile shows about 70,000 clones, roughly 80% of them singletons. This receptor was identified in a woman in her 70s with acute or convalescent COVID-19. The rearrangement links TRBV5-1 to TRBJ2-1; 7 bases are a match to TRBD2. The material sequenced was peripheral blood. The CDR3 loop reads CASSSVAGLDNEQFF. As DNA, the CDR3 is TGCGCCAGCAGCTCGGTAGCGGGTTTGGACAATGAGCAGTTCTTC. The whole variable domain, filled in from reference TRBV5-1 and TRBJ2-1, reads KAGVTQTPRYLIKTRGQQVTLSCSPISGHRSVSWYQQTPGQGLQFLFEYFSETQRNKGNFPGRFSGRQFSNSRSEMNVSTLELGDSALYLCASSSVAGLDNEQFFGPGTRLTVL.